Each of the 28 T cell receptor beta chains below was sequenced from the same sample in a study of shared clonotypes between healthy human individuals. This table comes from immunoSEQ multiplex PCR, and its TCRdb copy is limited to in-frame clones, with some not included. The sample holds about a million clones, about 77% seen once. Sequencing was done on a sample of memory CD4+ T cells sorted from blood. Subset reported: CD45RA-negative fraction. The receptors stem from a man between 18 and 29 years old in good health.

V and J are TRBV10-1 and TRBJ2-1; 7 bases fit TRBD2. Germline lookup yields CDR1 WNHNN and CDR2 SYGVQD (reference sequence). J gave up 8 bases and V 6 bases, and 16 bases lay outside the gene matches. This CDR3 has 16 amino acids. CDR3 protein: CASRTERAGRRDEQFF. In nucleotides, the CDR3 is TGCGCCAGCAGAACAGAAAGAGCGGGAAGAAGAGATGAGCAGTTCTTC.

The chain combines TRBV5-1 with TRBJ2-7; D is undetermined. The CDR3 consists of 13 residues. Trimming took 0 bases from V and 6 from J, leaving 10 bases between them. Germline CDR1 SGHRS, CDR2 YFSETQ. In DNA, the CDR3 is TGCGCCAGCAGCTTGGAGTCAGGACGCGAGCAGTACTTC. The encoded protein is CASSLESGREQYF. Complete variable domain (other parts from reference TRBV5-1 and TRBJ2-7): KAGVTQTPRYLIKTRGQQVTLSCSPISGHRSVSWYQQTPGQGLQFLFEYFSETQRNKGNFPGRFSGRQFSNSRSEMNVSTLELGDSALYLCASSLESGREQYFGPGTRLTVT.

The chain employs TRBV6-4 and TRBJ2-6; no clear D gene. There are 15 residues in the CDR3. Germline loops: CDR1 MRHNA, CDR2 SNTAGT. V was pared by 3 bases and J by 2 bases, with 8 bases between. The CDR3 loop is CASSEGLTGANVLTF. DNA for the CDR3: TGTGCCAGCAGTGAAGGATTAACTGGGGCCAACGTCCTGACTTTC.

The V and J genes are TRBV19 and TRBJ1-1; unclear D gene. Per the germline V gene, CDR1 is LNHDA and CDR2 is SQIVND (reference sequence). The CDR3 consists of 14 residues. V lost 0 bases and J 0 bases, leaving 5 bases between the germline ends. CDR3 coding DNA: TGTGCCAGTAGTATAGACACCCTGAACACTGAAGCTTTCTTT. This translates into CASSIDTLNTEAFF.

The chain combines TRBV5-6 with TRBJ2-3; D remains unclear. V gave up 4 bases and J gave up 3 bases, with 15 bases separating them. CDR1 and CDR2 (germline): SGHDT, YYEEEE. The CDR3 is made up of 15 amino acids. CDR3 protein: CASSARAGVTDTQYF. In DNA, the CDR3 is TGTGCCAGCAGCGCCCGGGCCGGAGTTACAGATACGCAGTATTTT.

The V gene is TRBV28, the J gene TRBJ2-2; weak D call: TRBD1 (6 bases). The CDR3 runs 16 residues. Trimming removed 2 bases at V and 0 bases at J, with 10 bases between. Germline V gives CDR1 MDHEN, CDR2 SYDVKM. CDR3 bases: TGTGCCAGCAGTTTAGGTACAGGGTCGAACACCGGGGAGCTGTTTTTT. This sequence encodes CASSLGTGSNTGELFF.

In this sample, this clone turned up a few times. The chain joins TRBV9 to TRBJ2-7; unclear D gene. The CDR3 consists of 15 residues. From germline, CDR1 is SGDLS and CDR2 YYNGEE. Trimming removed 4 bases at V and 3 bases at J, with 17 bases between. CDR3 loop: CASSLGFTGIYEQYF. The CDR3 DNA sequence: TGTGCCAGCAGCCTCGGATTTACCGGCATCTACGAGCAGTACTTC.

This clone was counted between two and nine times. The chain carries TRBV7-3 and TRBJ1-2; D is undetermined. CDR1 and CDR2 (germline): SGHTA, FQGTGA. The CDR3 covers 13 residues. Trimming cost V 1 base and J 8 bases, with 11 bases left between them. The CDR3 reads CASSLSGRGGYTF. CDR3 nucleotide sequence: TGTGCCAGCAGCTTAAGCGGGCGCGGCGGCTACACCTTC.

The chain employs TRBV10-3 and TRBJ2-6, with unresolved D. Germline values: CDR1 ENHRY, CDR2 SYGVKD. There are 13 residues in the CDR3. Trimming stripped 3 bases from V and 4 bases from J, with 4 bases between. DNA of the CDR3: TGTGCCATCAGTGATGCCGGGGCCAACGTCCTGACTTTC. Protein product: CAISDAGANVLTF.

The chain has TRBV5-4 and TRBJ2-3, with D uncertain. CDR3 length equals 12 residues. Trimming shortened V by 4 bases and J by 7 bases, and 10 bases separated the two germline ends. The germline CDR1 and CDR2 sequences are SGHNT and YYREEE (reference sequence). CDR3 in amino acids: CASSTDRNTQYF. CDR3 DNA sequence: TGTGCCAGCAGCACGGACCGAAATACGCAGTATTTT.

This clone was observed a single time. In nucleotides, the CDR3 is TGTGCCTGGAGTGCCGGGGACAGGGGGCGCGGGCAGCCCCAGCATTTT. Residues: CAWSAGDRGRGQPQHF. This rearrangement joins TRBV30 to TRBJ1-5; 12 positions match TRBD1. Germline V gene sequence: CDR1 GTSNPN, CDR2 SVGIG (reference sequence). The CDR3 consists of 16 residues. Unmatched junction bases numbered 8, after V lost 1 base and J lost 7 bases.

CDR3 sequence reads: CASSESRAGRAEQFF. The DNA of the CDR3 is TGTGCCAGCAGTGAAAGTAGGGCAGGGCGCGCTGAGCAGTTCTTC. This chain uses TRBV6-1 with TRBJ2-1, with D perhaps TRBD1 (5 bases). There are 15 residues in the CDR3. Trimming left V 2 bases short and J 9 bases short, with 17 bases between. Germline assignment: CDR1 MNHNS and CDR2 SASEGT.

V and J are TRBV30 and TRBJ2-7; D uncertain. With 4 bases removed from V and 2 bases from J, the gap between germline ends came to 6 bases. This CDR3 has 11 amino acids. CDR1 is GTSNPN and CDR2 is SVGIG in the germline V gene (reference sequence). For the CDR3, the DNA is TGTGCCTGGACCGTAACCTACGAGCAGTACTTC. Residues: CAWTVTYEQYF.

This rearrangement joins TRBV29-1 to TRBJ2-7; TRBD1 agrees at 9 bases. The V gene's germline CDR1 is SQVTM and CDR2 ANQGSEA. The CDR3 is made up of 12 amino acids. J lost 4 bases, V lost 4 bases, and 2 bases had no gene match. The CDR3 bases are TGCAGCGTTGGGGGACAGGGTTACGAGCAGTACTTC. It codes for CSVGGQGYEQYF.

CDR3 residues: CASSLGGETYNEQFF. CDR3 nucleotide sequence: TGTGCCAGCAGTTTAGGGGGGGAGACCTACAATGAGCAGTTCTTC. V and J are TRBV27 and TRBJ2-1; 7 bases are shared with TRBD2. Germline V gene data show CDR1 as MNHEY and CDR2 as SMNVEV (reference sequence). The CDR3 sequence is 15 residues long. Trimming at V came to 2 bases and at J to 2 bases, leaving 3 bases not matched to a gene.

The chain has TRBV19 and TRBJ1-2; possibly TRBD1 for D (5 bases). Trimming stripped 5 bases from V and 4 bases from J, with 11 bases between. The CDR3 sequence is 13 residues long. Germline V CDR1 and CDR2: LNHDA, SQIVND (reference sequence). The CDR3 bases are TGTGCCAGTAGTGGGAGGGGCGCCTATGGCTACACCTTC. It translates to CASSGRGAYGYTF.

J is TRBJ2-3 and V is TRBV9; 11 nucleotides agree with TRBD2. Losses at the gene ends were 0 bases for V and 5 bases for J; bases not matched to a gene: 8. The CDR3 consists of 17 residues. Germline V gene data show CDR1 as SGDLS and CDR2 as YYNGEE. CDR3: CASSVALTSGRGDTQYF. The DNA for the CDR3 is TGTGCCAGCAGCGTAGCTTTAACTAGCGGGAGAGGAGATACGCAGTATTTT.

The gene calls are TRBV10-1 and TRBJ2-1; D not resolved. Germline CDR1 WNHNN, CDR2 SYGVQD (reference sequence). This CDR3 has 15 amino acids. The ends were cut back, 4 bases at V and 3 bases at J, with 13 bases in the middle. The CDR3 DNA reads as TGCGCCAGCAGTGCTCGAACATCCCTCTACAATGAGCAGTTCTTC. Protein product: CASSARTSLYNEQFF.

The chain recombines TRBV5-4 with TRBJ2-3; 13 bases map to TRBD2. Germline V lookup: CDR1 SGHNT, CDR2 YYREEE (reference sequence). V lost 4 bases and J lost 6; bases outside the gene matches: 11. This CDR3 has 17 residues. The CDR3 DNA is TGTGCCAGCAGCCTGGGCGGACTAGCGGGAGTTTCGGATACGCAGTATTTT. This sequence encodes CASSLGGLAGVSDTQYF.

This CDR3 reads CASSQVLGHGDYEQYF. CDR3 in DNA: TGTGCCAGCAGCCAAGTGTTGGGACACGGAGACTACGAGCAGTACTTC. The V call is TRBV14, the J call TRBJ2-7; possibly TRBD1 for D (6 bases). V gave up 1 base and J gave up 3 bases, with 16 bases separating them. The CDR3 is 16 amino acids. Germline V gene sequence: CDR1 SGHDN, CDR2 FVKESK.

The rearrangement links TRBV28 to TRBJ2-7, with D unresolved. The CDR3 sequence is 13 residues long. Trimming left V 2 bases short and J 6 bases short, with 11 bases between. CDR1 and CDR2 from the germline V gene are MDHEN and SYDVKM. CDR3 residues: CASSLTTPPEQYF. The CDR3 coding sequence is TGTGCCAGCAGTTTAACGACACCTCCCGAGCAGTACTTC.

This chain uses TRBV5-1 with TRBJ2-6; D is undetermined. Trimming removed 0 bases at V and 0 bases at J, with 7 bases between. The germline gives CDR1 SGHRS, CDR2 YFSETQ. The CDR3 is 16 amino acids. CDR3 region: CASSLGYSSGANVLTF. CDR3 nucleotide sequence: TGCGCCAGCAGCTTGGGTTACAGCTCTGGGGCCAACGTCCTGACTTTC.

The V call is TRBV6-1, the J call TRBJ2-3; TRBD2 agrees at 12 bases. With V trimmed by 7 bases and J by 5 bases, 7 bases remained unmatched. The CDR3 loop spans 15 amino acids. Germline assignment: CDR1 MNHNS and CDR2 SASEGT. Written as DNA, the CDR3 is TGTGCCAGCACGCGACTAGCGGGAGCCGGAGATACGCAGTATTTT. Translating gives CASTRLAGAGDTQYF.

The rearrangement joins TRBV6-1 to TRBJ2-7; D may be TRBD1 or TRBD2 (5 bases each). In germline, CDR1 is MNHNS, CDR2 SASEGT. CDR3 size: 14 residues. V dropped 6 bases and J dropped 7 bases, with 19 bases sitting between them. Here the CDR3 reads CASRDGAGVGEQYF. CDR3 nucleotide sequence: TGTGCCAGCAGGGACGGGGCAGGCGTGGGGGAGCAGTACTTC.

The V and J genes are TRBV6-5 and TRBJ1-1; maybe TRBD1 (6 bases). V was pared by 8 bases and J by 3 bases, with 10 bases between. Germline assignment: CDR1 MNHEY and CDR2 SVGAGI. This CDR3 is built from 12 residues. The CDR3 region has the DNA TGTGCCAGCGGAAGGGGGGACACTGAAGCTTTCTTT. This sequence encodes CASGRGDTEAFF.

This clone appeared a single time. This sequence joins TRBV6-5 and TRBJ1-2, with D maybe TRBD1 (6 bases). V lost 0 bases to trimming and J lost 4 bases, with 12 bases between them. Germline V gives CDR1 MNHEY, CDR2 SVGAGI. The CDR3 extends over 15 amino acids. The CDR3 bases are TGTGCCAGCAGTTACTCGATACAGGGCAGCTATGGCTACACCTTC. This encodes CASSYSIQGSYGYTF.

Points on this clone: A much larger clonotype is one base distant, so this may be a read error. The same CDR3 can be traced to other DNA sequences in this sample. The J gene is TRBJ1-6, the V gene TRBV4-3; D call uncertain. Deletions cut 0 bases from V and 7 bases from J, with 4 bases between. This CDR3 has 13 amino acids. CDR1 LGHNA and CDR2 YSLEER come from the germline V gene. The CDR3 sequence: CASSQDPNSPLHF. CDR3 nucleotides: TGCGCCAGCAGCCAAGATCCCAATTCACCCCTCCACTTT.

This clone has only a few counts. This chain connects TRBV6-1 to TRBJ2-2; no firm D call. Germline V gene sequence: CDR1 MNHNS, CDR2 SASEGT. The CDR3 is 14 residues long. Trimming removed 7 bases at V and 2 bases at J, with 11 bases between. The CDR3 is CASMKRVNTGELFF. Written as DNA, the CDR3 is TGTGCCAGCATGAAACGTGTAAACACCGGGGAGCTGTTTTTT.